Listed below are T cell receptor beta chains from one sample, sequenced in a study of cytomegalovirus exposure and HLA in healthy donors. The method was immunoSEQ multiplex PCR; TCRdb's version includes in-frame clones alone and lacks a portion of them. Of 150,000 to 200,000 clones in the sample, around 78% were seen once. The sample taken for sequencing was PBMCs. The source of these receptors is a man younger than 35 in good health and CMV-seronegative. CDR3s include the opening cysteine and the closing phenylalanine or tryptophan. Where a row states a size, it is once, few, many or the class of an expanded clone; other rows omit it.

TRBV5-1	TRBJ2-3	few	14	CASSLGQGPDTQYF
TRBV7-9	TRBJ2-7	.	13	CASSVAGGYEQYF
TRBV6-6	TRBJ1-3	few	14	CASSRTDSGNTIYF
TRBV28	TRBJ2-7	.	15	CASSFSGLAGPEQYF
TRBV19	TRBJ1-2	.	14	CASSIARGQYGYTF
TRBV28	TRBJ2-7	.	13	CASSFGGLGEQYF
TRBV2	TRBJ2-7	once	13	CASLLAVEREQYF
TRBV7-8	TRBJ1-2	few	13	CASSPDRDYGYTF
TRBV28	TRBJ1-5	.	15	CASTGWAGLNQPQHF
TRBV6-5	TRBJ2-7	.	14	CASSFLAGAYEQYF
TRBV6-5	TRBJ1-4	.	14	CASSQRRKNEKLFF
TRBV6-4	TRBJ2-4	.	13	CASSAETSGVQYF
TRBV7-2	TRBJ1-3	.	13	CASSLAPSNTIYF
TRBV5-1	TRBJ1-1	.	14	CASRVGGGHTEAFF
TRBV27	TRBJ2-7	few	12	CASSFSTYEQYF
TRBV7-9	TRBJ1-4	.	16	CASSLHRQATNEKLFF
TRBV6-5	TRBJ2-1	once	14	CASSSHFTGNEQFF
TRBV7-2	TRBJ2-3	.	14	CASRLDRGLDTQYF
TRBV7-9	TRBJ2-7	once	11	CASSNQGEQYF
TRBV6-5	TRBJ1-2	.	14	CASGSGTGYHGYTF
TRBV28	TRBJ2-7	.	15	CASSLSRGRLYEQYF
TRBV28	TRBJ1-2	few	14	CASSLGRRDYGYTF
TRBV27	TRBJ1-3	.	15	CASTDMTGSGNTIYF
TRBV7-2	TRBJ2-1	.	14	CASSGGQYYNEQFF
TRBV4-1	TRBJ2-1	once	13	CASSQDRGGLAIF
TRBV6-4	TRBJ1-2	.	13	CASSDGDRGGYTF
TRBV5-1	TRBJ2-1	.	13	CASSSNYNWEQFF
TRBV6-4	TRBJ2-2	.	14	CASSVEQLTGELFF
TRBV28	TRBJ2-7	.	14	CASTPGQFAYEQYF
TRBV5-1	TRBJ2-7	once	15	CASSLGAGLSYEQYF
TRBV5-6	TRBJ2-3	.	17	CASSLYSSGGARDTQYF
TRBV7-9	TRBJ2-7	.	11	CASSTSDRRDF
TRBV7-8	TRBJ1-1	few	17	CASSSRGHGAHDTEAFF
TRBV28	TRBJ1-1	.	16	CASTPFSRVQGTEAFF
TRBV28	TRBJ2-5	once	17	CASSLAPFADSRETQYF
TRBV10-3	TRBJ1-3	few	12	CAITTGEGSIYF
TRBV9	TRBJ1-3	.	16	CASSDTGPLWGNTIYF
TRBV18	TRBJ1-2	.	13	CASSLGGQRGYTF
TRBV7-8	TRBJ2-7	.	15	CASSSRGGFSYEQYF
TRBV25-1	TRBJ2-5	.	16	CASSDYSGGVQETQYF
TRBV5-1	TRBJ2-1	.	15	CASSLAGGAYNEQFF
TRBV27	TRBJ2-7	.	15	CASSWDRETSYEQYF
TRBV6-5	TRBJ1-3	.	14	CASSYGQGADTIYF
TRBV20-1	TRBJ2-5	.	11	CSARRPPEQYF
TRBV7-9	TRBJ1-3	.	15	CASSAGVSSGNTIYF
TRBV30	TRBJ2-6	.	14	CAWTGNSGANVLTF
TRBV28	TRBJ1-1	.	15	CASSSAGGGDTEAFF
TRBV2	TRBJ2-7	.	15	CASSDVGTRAYEQYF
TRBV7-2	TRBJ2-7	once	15	CASSSLAGGDYEQYF
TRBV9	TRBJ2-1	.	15	CASSASGGSYNEQFF
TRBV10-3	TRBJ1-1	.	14	CAISGTGGTTEAFF
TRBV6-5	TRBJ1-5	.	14	CATRGGHSNQPQHF
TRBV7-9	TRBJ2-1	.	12	CASSSGLDEQFF
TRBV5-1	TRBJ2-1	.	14	CASSLAGFDNEQFF